This T cell receptor (beta chain) was retrieved from a study of T cell repertoires in cytomegalovirus infection. In its sample, this clonotype was seen many times. TCRdb reanalysed the reads using MiXCR and keeps one entry per CDR3 protein. The data show more than 350,000 distinct CDR3 sequences, approximately 30% seen once. Trimming took off 1 base at V and 10 bases at J, with 11 bases between the two ends. The CDR3 length is 14 residues. The chain recombines TRBV12-3 or TRBV12-4 with TRBJ1-6; D is possibly TRBD1 (5 bases). Material for sequencing was PBMCs. The source of this sequence is a human donor in good health (CMV status not recorded). Some clones in this sample may be carry-over from other donors' samples. The CDR3 sequence is CASSLGGGKSPLHF. CDR3 DNA sequence: TGTGCCAGCAGTTTAGGGGGGGGTAAGTCACCCCTCCACTTT.